This T cell receptor (beta chain) is from a study of CD8+CD57+ T cells in acquired aplastic anemia. Background on the study: DNA from sorted CD4+ and CD8+ cells averaged approximately 3.2 ug. Healthy CD8+ samples averaged approximately 11 million reads.

CDR3 and TCR beta VDJ profiling relied on genomic DNA as the template. TCRdb reanalysed the reads using MiXCR and keeps one entry per CDR3 protein. Here the sample spans more than 40,000 distinct CDR3 sequences, approximately 78% being singletons. This clonotype was sampled from a human donor in good health, serving as a control. The sequenced material came from sorted CD4+, CD8+, or CD8+CD57+ T cells (not recorded which) from PBMCs.

The CDR3 DNA is TGCAGCGTAGCTTATGAGGGATCTGTCTTTGGTAAGCAGTTCTTC. Amino acid sequence: CSVAYEGSVFGKQFF. This sequence joins TRBV29-1 and TRBJ2-1; TRBD2 is a possible D gene (5 bases). V lost 6 bases and J lost 11, with 26 bases in between. CDR1 is SQVTM, CDR2 ANQGSEA, per germline. The CDR3 spans 15 residues.